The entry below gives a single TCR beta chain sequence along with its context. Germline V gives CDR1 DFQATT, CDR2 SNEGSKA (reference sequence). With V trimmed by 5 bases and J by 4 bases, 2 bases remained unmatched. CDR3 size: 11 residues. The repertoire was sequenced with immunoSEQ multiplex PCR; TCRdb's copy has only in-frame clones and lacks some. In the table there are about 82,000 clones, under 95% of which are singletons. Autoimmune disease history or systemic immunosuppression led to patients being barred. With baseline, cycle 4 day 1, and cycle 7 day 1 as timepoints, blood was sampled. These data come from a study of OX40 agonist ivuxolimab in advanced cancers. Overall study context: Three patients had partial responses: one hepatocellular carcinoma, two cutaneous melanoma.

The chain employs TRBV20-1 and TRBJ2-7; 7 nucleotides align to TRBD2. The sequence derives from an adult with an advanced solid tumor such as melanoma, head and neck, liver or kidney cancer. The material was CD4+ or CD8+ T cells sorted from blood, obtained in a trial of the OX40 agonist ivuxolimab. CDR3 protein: CSAASGYEQYF. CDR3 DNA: TGCAGTGCTGCTAGCGGATACGAGCAGTACTTC.